This note documents a single T cell receptor (beta chain) sequence. Its target is unknown. These data are taken from a study of regulatory T cells in long-lasting Graves disease. Whole-study results and caveats: Newly diagnosed disease favored TRBV20-1 and TRBJ2-1 over persistent disease. Lower TCR diversity was seen in persistent Graves' patients than in newly diagnosed ones. Limited sample numbers may have lowered accuracy.

Noted time point: persistent/refractory GD, antithyroid drugs over 5 years with positive TRAb. The TCR library used RNA extracted from PBMCs. A blood draw put about 8.2 milliliters of peripheral blood into EDTA tubes. The CDR3 spans 15 residues. The V end lost 4 bases, the J end lost 9 bases, and 19 bases lay between the germline ends. Germline assignment: CDR1 SGHRS and CDR2 YFSETQ. TCR beta libraries were built with iRepertoire HTBI primers and Arm-PCR of CDR3 regions. MiXCR, applied by TCRdb to the multiplex PCR reads, yields one record per CDR3 protein. The sample includes roughly 470,000 distinct CDR3 sequences, more than 20% seen only once; the top ten take 7% to 10%.

The sample was peripheral blood mononuclear cells (PBMCs), taken when the disease was refractory, from a patient treated with antithyroid drugs. The TCR originated in a female donor with Graves disease. This chain uses TRBV5-1 with TRBJ2-2; TRBD1 or TRBD2 may be the D gene (5 bases each). The CDR3 region has the DNA TGCGCCAGCAGCCTGGAGAGGGGAGAATACCGGGAGCTGTTTTTT. Translation: CASSLERGEYRELFF. Drawing the rest from reference TRBV5-1 and TRBJ2-2, the complete variable domain is KAGVTQTPRYLIKTRGQQVTLSCSPISGHRSVSWYQQTPGQGLQFLFEYFSETQRNKGNFPGRFSGRQFSNSRSEMNVSTLELGDSALYLCASSLERGEYRELFFGEGSRLTVL.